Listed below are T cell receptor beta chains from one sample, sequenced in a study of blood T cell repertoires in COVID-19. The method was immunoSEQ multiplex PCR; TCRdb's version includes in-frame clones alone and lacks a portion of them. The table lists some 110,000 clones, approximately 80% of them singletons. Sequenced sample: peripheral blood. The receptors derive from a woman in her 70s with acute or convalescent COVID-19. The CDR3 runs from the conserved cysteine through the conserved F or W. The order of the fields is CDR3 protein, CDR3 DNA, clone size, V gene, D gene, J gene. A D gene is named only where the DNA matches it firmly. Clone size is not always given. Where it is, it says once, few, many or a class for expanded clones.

CDR3 protein: CASRPNRGPSYEKLFF; CDR3 DNA: TGTGCCAGCAGGCCCAACAGGGGGCCCTCTTATGAAAAACTGTTTTTT; clone size: .; V gene: TRBV28; D gene: TRBD1; J gene: TRBJ1-4
CDR3 protein: CASRGATQETQYF; CDR3 DNA: TGTGCCAGCAGAGGGGCCACACAAGAGACCCAGTACTTC; clone size: .; V gene: TRBV28; D gene: .; J gene: TRBJ2-5
CDR3 protein: CASTGQGNEQFF; CDR3 DNA: TGTGCCAGCACCGGACAGGGGAATGAGCAGTTCTTC; clone size: .; V gene: TRBV6-5; D gene: TRBD1; J gene: TRBJ2-1
CDR3 protein: CATSDTIAGPSYNEQFF; CDR3 DNA: TGTGCCACCAGTGATACTATAGCGGGCCCCTCCTACAATGAGCAGTTCTTC; clone size: .; V gene: TRBV24-1; D gene: TRBD2; J gene: TRBJ2-1
CDR3 protein: CAISSAGGMNTEAFF; CDR3 DNA: TGTGCCATCAGCTCTGCAGGGGGTATGAACACTGAAGCTTTCTTT; clone size: .; V gene: TRBV10-3; D gene: TRBD1; J gene: TRBJ1-1
CDR3 protein: CATRSLAGFGELFF; CDR3 DNA: TGTGCCACAAGGAGCCTAGCGGGGTTCGGGGAGCTGTTTTTT; clone size: .; V gene: TRBV6-5; D gene: TRBD2; J gene: TRBJ2-2
CDR3 protein: CASSPDRGGYTF; CDR3 DNA: TGTGCCAGTAGTCCGGACAGGGGTGGCTACACCTTC; clone size: .; V gene: TRBV19; D gene: TRBD1; J gene: TRBJ1-2
CDR3 protein: CATSRVRNLNTEAFF; CDR3 DNA: TGTGCCACCAGCAGAGTGAGAAACCTGAACACTGAAGCTTTCTTT; clone size: .; V gene: TRBV15; D gene: .; J gene: TRBJ1-1
CDR3 protein: CASSTPGYRALNYGYTF; CDR3 DNA: TGTGCCAGCAGCACCCCGGGATATCGGGCCCTAAACTATGGCTACACCTTC; clone size: .; V gene: TRBV7-2; D gene: .; J gene: TRBJ1-2
CDR3 protein: CASSLAAGANQPQHF; CDR3 DNA: TGTGCCAGCAGCTTAGCGGCGGGGGCGAACCAGCCCCAGCATTTT; clone size: .; V gene: TRBV7-8; D gene: .; J gene: TRBJ1-5
CDR3 protein: CASSMGKGGADTQYF; CDR3 DNA: TGTGCCAGTAGTATGGGCAAGGGGGGGGCAGATACGCAGTATTTT; clone size: .; V gene: TRBV19; D gene: .; J gene: TRBJ2-3
CDR3 protein: CASSLAGDRGTDTQYF; CDR3 DNA: TGCGCCAGCAGCTTGGCCGGGGACAGGGGCACAGATACGCAGTATTTT; clone size: .; V gene: TRBV5-1; D gene: TRBD1; J gene: TRBJ2-3
CDR3 protein: CASSSGLTEAFF; CDR3 DNA: TGTGCCAGCAGCTCAGGGCTGACTGAAGCTTTCTTT; clone size: .; V gene: TRBV28; D gene: .; J gene: TRBJ1-1
CDR3 protein: CASSVQTVAGNTIYF; CDR3 DNA: TGTGCCAGCAGCGTACAGACAGTAGCTGGAAACACCATATATTTT; clone size: .; V gene: TRBV9; D gene: .; J gene: TRBJ1-3
CDR3 protein: CASGLPILAGLNTGELFF; CDR3 DNA: TGTGCTAGTGGTTTGCCCATTCTAGCGGGGCTGAACACCGGGGAGCTGTTTTTT; clone size: few; V gene: TRBV12-5; D gene: TRBD2; J gene: TRBJ2-2
CDR3 protein: CASSAGNSPLHF; CDR3 DNA: TGTGCCAGCAGTGCAGGGAATTCACCCCTCCACTTT; clone size: .; V gene: TRBV12-3/TRBV12-4; D gene: .; J gene: TRBJ1-6
CDR3 protein: CASSPPTGRASNEQFF; CDR3 DNA: TGTGCCAGCTCACCACCCACAGGGCGGGCGTCCAATGAGCAGTTCTTC; clone size: .; V gene: TRBV18; D gene: .; J gene: TRBJ2-1
CDR3 protein: CASSASGTSYEQYF; CDR3 DNA: TGTGCCAGCAGCGCTAGCGGGACATCCTACGAGCAGTACTTC; clone size: .; V gene: TRBV6-5; D gene: TRBD2; J gene: TRBJ2-7
CDR3 protein: CASSYAGTGDGYTF; CDR3 DNA: TGTGCCAGCAGTTACGCCGGGACAGGGGATGGCTACACCTTC; clone size: .; V gene: TRBV6-5; D gene: TRBD1; J gene: TRBJ1-2
CDR3 protein: CASSTTSNSPLHF; CDR3 DNA: TGTGCCAGTAGTACGACAAGTAATTCACCCCTCCACTTT; clone size: .; V gene: TRBV19; D gene: .; J gene: TRBJ1-6
CDR3 protein: CASSETGQTSNYGYTF; CDR3 DNA: TGTGCCAGCAGTGAAACGGGACAGACATCTAACTATGGCTACACCTTC; clone size: .; V gene: TRBV2; D gene: TRBD1; J gene: TRBJ1-2
CDR3 protein: CASSTGGFEKLFF; CDR3 DNA: TGTGCCAGTAGTACAGGGGGCTTTGAAAAACTGTTTTTT; clone size: .; V gene: TRBV19; D gene: TRBD1; J gene: TRBJ1-4
CDR3 protein: CASSGILVRQGQGGDEQYF; CDR3 DNA: TGTGCCAGCAGTGGAATCCTAGTTCGACAGGGGCAGGGAGGAGACGAGCAGTACTTC; clone size: .; V gene: TRBV6-1; D gene: TRBD1; J gene: TRBJ2-7
CDR3 protein: CASSRITPGGTDTQYF; CDR3 DNA: TGTGCCAGCAGCCGAATTACTCCTGGGGGGACAGATACGCAGTATTTT; clone size: .; V gene: TRBV14; D gene: .; J gene: TRBJ2-3
CDR3 protein: CASSYPLAGEGETQYF; CDR3 DNA: TGTGCCAGCAGTTACCCTCTAGCGGGAGAGGGAGAGACCCAGTACTTC; clone size: .; V gene: TRBV28; D gene: TRBD2; J gene: TRBJ2-5
CDR3 protein: CASSSQVRGPNPYF; CDR3 DNA: TGTGCCAGCAGCTCCCAAGTGCGGGGCCCCAACCCATATTTT; clone size: .; V gene: TRBV21-1; D gene: .; J gene: TRBJ1-3
CDR3 protein: CASSLILYNQPQHF; CDR3 DNA: TGTGCCAGCAGCTTAATATTGTACAATCAGCCCCAGCATTTT; clone size: .; V gene: TRBV5-5; D gene: .; J gene: TRBJ1-5
CDR3 protein: CASGLTSGPFAEAFF; CDR3 DNA: TGTGCTAGTGGTTTGACCAGCGGCCCTTTCGCTGAAGCTTTCTTT; clone size: .; V gene: TRBV12-5; D gene: .; J gene: TRBJ1-1
CDR3 protein: CASTLGGKRKPQHF; CDR3 DNA: TGTGCCAGTACCCTCGGGGGGAAGAGGAAGCCCCAGCATTTT; clone size: .; V gene: TRBV19; D gene: .; J gene: TRBJ1-5
CDR3 protein: CASSVGAVTEAFF; CDR3 DNA: TGTGCCAGCAGCGTAGGGGCTGTCACTGAAGCTTTCTTT; clone size: .; V gene: TRBV2; D gene: .; J gene: TRBJ1-1
CDR3 protein: CASSVAPVAGQETQYF; CDR3 DNA: TGTGCCAGCAGCGTAGCCCCGGTAGCGGGTCAAGAGACCCAGTACTTC; clone size: .; V gene: TRBV9; D gene: TRBD2; J gene: TRBJ2-5
CDR3 protein: CASSSPGANTEAFF; CDR3 DNA: TGTGCCAGCAGCTCGCCGGGAGCGAACACTGAAGCTTTCTTT; clone size: .; V gene: TRBV5-4; D gene: .; J gene: TRBJ1-1
CDR3 protein: CSVQGRDTDTQYF; CDR3 DNA: TGCAGCGTACAGGGACGCGACACAGATACGCAGTATTTT; clone size: once; V gene: TRBV29-1; D gene: .; J gene: TRBJ2-3
CDR3 protein: CASSPGGGAADTQYF; CDR3 DNA: TGTGCCAGCAGCCCCGGAGGGGGGGCGGCAGATACGCAGTATTTT; clone size: .; V gene: TRBV5-8; D gene: .; J gene: TRBJ2-3
CDR3 protein: CASRDRALGSPLHF; CDR3 DNA: TGTGCCAGCAGAGACAGGGCATTAGGTTCACCCCTCCACTTT; clone size: .; V gene: TRBV27; D gene: TRBD1; J gene: TRBJ1-6
CDR3 protein: CASSQNPPRETQYF; CDR3 DNA: TGTGCCAGCAGCCAAAACCCTCCCAGGGAGACCCAGTACTTC; clone size: .; V gene: TRBV14; D gene: .; J gene: TRBJ2-5
CDR3 protein: CASSPQENTEAFF; CDR3 DNA: TGTGCCAGCAGCCCTCAGGAGAACACTGAAGCTTTCTTT; clone size: .; V gene: TRBV7-9; D gene: .; J gene: TRBJ1-1
CDR3 protein: CASSPLTGFAEKLFF; CDR3 DNA: TGTGCCAGCAGCCCCCTGACAGGGTTCGCCGAAAAACTGTTTTTT; clone size: .; V gene: TRBV3-1/TRBV3-2; D gene: TRBD1; J gene: TRBJ1-4
CDR3 protein: CAWRPQVTGELFF; CDR3 DNA: TGTGCCTGGAGGCCACAGGTCACCGGGGAGCTGTTTTTT; clone size: .; V gene: TRBV30; D gene: .; J gene: TRBJ2-2
CDR3 protein: CASSFNTGELFF; CDR3 DNA: TGTGCCAGTAGCTTTAACACCGGGGAGCTGTTTTTT; clone size: .; V gene: TRBV19; D gene: .; J gene: TRBJ2-2
CDR3 protein: CASSWEAGRQEQFF; CDR3 DNA: TGCGCCAGCAGCTGGGAAGCGGGGCGGCAGGAGCAGTTCTTC; clone size: .; V gene: TRBV5-1; D gene: TRBD2; J gene: TRBJ2-1
CDR3 protein: CASSLDYTDTQYF; CDR3 DNA: TGCGCCAGCAGCTTGGATTACACAGATACGCAGTATTTT; clone size: once; V gene: TRBV5-1; D gene: .; J gene: TRBJ2-3
CDR3 protein: CASSEQGPHNQPQHF; CDR3 DNA: TGTGCCAGCAGTGAACAGGGCCCTCACAATCAGCCCCAGCATTTT; clone size: .; V gene: TRBV2; D gene: .; J gene: TRBJ1-5
CDR3 protein: CASSKGGAKRAEAFF; CDR3 DNA: TGTGCCAGCAGCAAAGGTGGCGCAAAGAGGGCTGAAGCTTTCTTT; clone size: .; V gene: TRBV21-1; D gene: .; J gene: TRBJ1-1
CDR3 protein: CASSPSYEQYF; CDR3 DNA: TGTGCCAGCAGTCCCTCGTACGAGCAGTACTTC; clone size: few; V gene: TRBV2; D gene: .; J gene: TRBJ2-7
CDR3 protein: CASSLGAHQETQYF; CDR3 DNA: TGTGCCAGCAGCCTAGGGGCACACCAAGAGACCCAGTACTTC; clone size: once; V gene: TRBV9; D gene: .; J gene: TRBJ2-5
CDR3 protein: CSATSGGEGQYF; CDR3 DNA: TGCAGCGCGACTAGCGGGGGGGAAGGCCAGTACTTC; clone size: .; V gene: TRBV29-1; D gene: TRBD2; J gene: TRBJ2-5
CDR3 protein: CASSQSLQGVHEQYF; CDR3 DNA: TGCGCCAGCAGTCAATCCCTACAGGGTGTCCACGAGCAGTACTTC; clone size: .; V gene: TRBV23-1; D gene: .; J gene: TRBJ2-7